Below, 8 T cell receptor beta chains from the same sample are listed, as sequenced in a study of T cells in Graves' hyperthyroidism and ophthalmopathy. TCR beta CDR3 regions were amplified from RNA. First-round RT-PCR of the TCR CDR3 relied on the HTBI primer set. From the multiplex PCR reads, TCRdb called clonotypes with MiXCR, one entry per CDR3 protein. Of about 500,000 distinct CDR3 sequences in the sample, over 15% were seen once. The specimen sequenced was blood. All receptors derive from a woman aged 18-30 years with Graves' hyperthyroidism.

The J gene is TRBJ2-3, the V gene TRBV12-3 or TRBV12-4; a possible D gene is TRBD2 (6 bases). V was trimmed by 7 bases and J by 0 bases, leaving 11 bases between them. The CDR3 is 14 residues long. The DNA of the CDR3 is TGTGCCAGCACGAGTAGCGGTAGCACAGATACGCAGTATTTT. Translating it yields CASTSSGSTDTQYF.

This clonotype was counted ten times or more. V is TRBV4-1 and J is TRBJ2-3; 9 bases align to TRBD1. This CDR3 comprises 18 residues. Germline values: CDR1 MGHRA, CDR2 YSYEKL. Unmatched junction bases numbered 10, after V lost 2 bases and J lost 1 base. The CDR3 nucleotides are TGCGCCAGCAGCCAATGGGGACAGGGTAAATCGGGCACAGATACGCAGTATTTT. Residues: CASSQWGQGKSGTDTQYF.

This clonotype was counted only a few times. This chain joins TRBV7-9 and TRBJ1-4; TRBD1 agrees at 8 bases. The CDR3 has 15 amino acids. Germline loops: CDR1 SEHNR, CDR2 FQNEAQ (reference sequence). J gave up 3 bases and V 5 bases, and 5 bases lay outside the gene matches. As DNA, the CDR3 is TGTGCCAGCAGCCTCAGGACAGGGCCTAATGAAAAACTGTTTTTT. Encoded protein: CASSLRTGPNEKLFF.

J is TRBJ1-3 and V is TRBV4-3, with D tentatively TRBD1 (6 bases). The CDR3 covers 18 residues. In germline, CDR1 is LGHNA, CDR2 YSLEER. V shed 1 base and J shed 0 bases, with 16 bases lying between them. The CDR3 region has the DNA TGCGCCAGCAGCCAAGGGAGGACAGAGCCCTACTCTGGAAACACCATATATTTT. Protein sequence: CASSQGRTEPYSGNTIYF.

Regarding this clonotype: Mismatch with germline at one junction end may stem from a read error. This chain links TRBV9 with TRBJ2-2; D ambiguous. This CDR3 contains 15 residues. Germline V lookup: CDR1 SGDLS, CDR2 YYNGEE. The CDR3 region is CAGSVDPRNTGELFF. In nucleotides, the CDR3 is TGTGCCGGCAGCGTAGATCCCCGGAACACCGGGGAGCTGTTTTTT.

This clonotype has a count of ten or more. The chain is built from TRBV12-3 or TRBV12-4 and TRBJ2-3; D unresolved. V lost 1 base and J 6 bases, leaving 11 bases between the germline ends. CDR3 length: 14 amino acids. The CDR3 coding sequence is TGTGCCAGCAGTTTAGTGCCTGCAACCGATACGCAGTATTTT. Translation gives CASSLVPATDTQYF.

V is TRBV12-3 or TRBV12-4 and J is TRBJ2-7; D perhaps matches TRBD1 (6 bases). Trimming cost V 2 bases and J 6 bases, with 11 bases left between them. This CDR3 is built from 13 residues. The CDR3: CASSLTQGGEQYF. CDR3 coding DNA: TGTGCCAGCAGTTTAACCCAAGGGGGCGAGCAGTACTTC.

As to this clonotype: Possible read error: a much larger clone is one base away. The CDR3 loop is CASRAGTGGGYGYAF. CDR3 bases: TGTGCCAGCAGAGCAGGGACAGGGGGCGGCTATGGCTACGCCTTC. The V gene is TRBV12-3 or TRBV12-4, the J gene TRBJ1-2; 12 positions agree with TRBD1. The CDR3 has 15 residues.